The rows below give T cell receptor beta chains drawn from one sample of a study of a mutant IDH1 vaccine in newly diagnosed glioma. Repertoires were generated with immunoSEQ multiplex PCR, while TCRdb's copy carries only in-frame clones and drops some. The sample consists of approximately 25,000 clones, roughly 93% of them appearing once. The material was PBMCs, obtained from a glioma patient treated with radiotherapy, temozolomide or both. Every receptor here comes from a middle-aged man with glioma. The conserved cysteine and the conserved F or W are not part of the CDR3 here. Each record gives: V gene, J gene, CDR3 protein.

TRBV5-6,TRBJ2-1,ASSFYGGIYNEQF
TRBV27,TRBJ2-1,ASSLVGTGFNEQF
TRBV4-2,TRBJ1-1,ASSPQYNTEAF
TRBV19,TRBJ1-1,ASSIVGAEAF
TRBV27,TRBJ1-1,ASSLTPNTEAF
TRBV19,TRBJ1-2,ASSISGSYGYT
TRBV10-3,TRBJ2-7,AISESLPGLAGLGGYEQY
TRBV5-6,TRBJ1-2,ASSLEAVLKANYGYT
TRBV2,TRBJ2-5,ASRSAGAETQY
TRBV7-3,TRBJ2-2,ASSRGSGTGGTGELF
TRBV5-4,TRBJ2-7,ASSPDGSPAYEQY
TRBV9,TRBJ2-6,ASSPARRGAGGSGANVLT
TRBV15,TRBJ1-3,ATSSRPPSGNTIY
TRBV4-3,TRBJ2-7,ASSPFLGGTSYEQY
TRBV5-4,TRBJ2-3,ASSTRDTDTQY
TRBV5-4,TRBJ2-7,ASSLGSSYEQY
TRBV29-1,TRBJ2-3,SVGPGRTDTQY
TRBV9,TRBJ2-7,ASSVNGVYEQY
TRBV5-1,TRBJ2-4,ASSLGVGAKNIQY
TRBV5-6,TRBJ1-5,ASSSGGRPLHNQPQH
TRBV6-1,TRBJ1-5,ASSRDSLQPQH
TRBV27,TRBJ1-5,ASRSGNQPQH
TRBV6-1,TRBJ2-7,ASSAQSYEQY
TRBV6-5,TRBJ1-6,ATQLGGPNSPLH
TRBV28,TRBJ1-2,ASSLKGYGYT
TRBV30,TRBJ1-2,AWSGGGVLPNYGYT
TRBV4-2,TRBJ2-3,ASSPQTERITDTQY
TRBV5-1,TRBJ2-7,ASSLGQVLPGEQY
TRBV30,TRBJ1-1,AWRKGFLGTNTEAF
TRBV23-1,TRBJ2-1,AILEGGLSNNEQF
TRBV13,TRBJ2-3,ASSLSGGSTDTQY
TRBV7-6,TRBJ1-3,ASVPLLSGNTIY
TRBV18,TRBJ1-5,ASSAGRDQPQH
TRBV30,TRBJ2-3,AWSVLVADTQY
TRBV27,TRBJ1-1,ASSLQGARTEAF
TRBV4-2,TRBJ2-3,ASSQEGLSGDTQY
TRBV6-5,TRBJ2-7,ASSYTGTQVSYEQY
TRBV5-1,TRBJ2-1,ASSLEGPSYNEQF
TRBV15,TRBJ2-2,ATSGGLSGGRTGELF
TRBV6-1,TRBJ1-1,ASSGTVLRAF
TRBV27,TRBJ1-6,ASSLEGYYSPLH
TRBV7-3,TRBJ1-2,ASSLGGDYGYT
TRBV5-4,TRBJ2-6,ASSSAAPRQGAIGANVLT
TRBV6-6,TRBJ2-1,ASREGLAGNNEQF
TRBV28,TRBJ2-2,ASSLPRLAGVNTGELF
TRBV6-6,TRBJ1-5,ASSGSGTANQPQH
TRBV6-6,TRBJ1-6,ASSYPTGRSAPLH
TRBV18,TRBJ2-7,ASSPRATYEQY